This T cell receptor (beta chain) was retrieved from a study of blood T cell repertoires in COVID-19. Study summary: Sources were T cells, B-cell-depleted T cells, or PBMCs; the material itself was cDNA or gDNA.

Original processing methods: Quantification of nucleated cells was approximated via reference gene primer amplification. Profiling relied on immunoSEQ multiplex PCR, and the TCRdb table lists in-frame clones only, not all of them. The DNA was the basis for D and trimming; V, J and clone size are from that table. The data hold 140,000 to 150,000 clones, with roughly three quarters observed a single time. Individuals aged about 18 to 100 years were recruited from roughly 23 US areas. Cohorts were assigned according to the clinical history that participants reported. CDR1 and CDR2 (germline): SNHLY, FYNNEI. The J segment lost 8 bases and the V segment lost 7 bases, leaving 9 bases of the junction unmatched. This CDR3 is built from 14 residues.

This sequence joins TRBV2 and TRBJ1-5; 9 nucleotides align to TRBD1. The TCR originated in a woman aged 50 to 60 who had recovered from COVID-19. Source material: PBMCs or T cells enriched from blood (not recorded which). This CDR3 is CASTPDRGSEPQHF. CDR3 bases: TGTGCCAGCACCCCTGACAGGGGGTCGGAGCCCCAGCATTTT.